Detailed here is one TCR beta chain. The antigen is unknown. The Oncomine TCR Beta short-read assay was applied to DNA of cultured CD4+ T cells. The source of extracted genomic DNA was cultured CD4+ T cells. MiXCR was run by TCRdb on the PCR reads, yielding one entry per CDR3 protein. The sample lists about 9,300 distinct CDR3 sequences, approximately 36% occurring once. This sample is part of a study of vaccination and CD4 T cells after COVID-19. Findings and limits, study-wide: Only relatively few convalescent patients were studied, and early post-infection timepoints were not analyzed.

V gave up 4 bases and J gave up 2 bases; unmatched junction bases: 10. This CDR3 comprises 16 residues. The germline gives CDR1 SGHTA, CDR2 FQGTGA. Treatment of the sample: roughly 10-day PBMC culture with coronavirus spike peptide pools or control peptides (ViraFEST assay). An unexposed donor provided the CD4+ T cells, which were collected before the COVID-19 pandemic (2011-2018). Peptide-pool expansion of antigen-specific T cells preceded TCR sequencing in ViraFEST. PBMCs were cultured at around 2 million per well with approximately 9.8 IU/ml IL-2 and approximately 9.7 ug/ml peptide pools. Replacement of half the medium with fresh IL-2 medium took place on days 3 and 7.

This receptor was identified in a human donor in good health. Sequencing was performed on CD4+ T cells from blood, cultured in vitro. This rearrangement joins TRBV7-3 to TRBJ2-7, with TRBD1 matching 8 bases. The CDR3 protein is CASSSQTGDSPYEQYF. The CDR3 nucleotides are TGTGCCAGCAGCTCCCAGACAGGGGATTCTCCCTACGAGCAGTACTTC.